The 17 T cell receptor beta chains reported below all come from one sample, sequenced in a study of blood T cell repertoires in COVID-19. Using immunoSEQ multiplex PCR, the repertoire was profiled, and TCRdb retains in-frame clones only, with some absent. The data show hundreds of thousands of clones, with around nine tenths seen just once and 3% to 4% held by the top ten. The sample taken for sequencing was peripheral blood. The receptors originated from a woman aged 18-30 years who had recovered from COVID-19.

This chain links TRBV18 with TRBJ1-5; 7 bases agree with TRBD1. With 4 bases clipped from V and 5 bases from J, the junction kept 11 bases outside the gene matches. In germline, CDR1 is KGHSH, CDR2 LQKENI. CDR3 length: 16 amino acids. CDR3 nucleotide sequence: TGTGCCAGCTCACGAAGGGGGCGCGGGGCAGATCAGCCCCAGCATTTT. Encoded protein: CASSRRGRGADQPQHF.

V gene TRBV11-3 combines with J gene TRBJ2-1, with 8 nucleotides matching TRBD2. Germline CDR1 is SGHNT and CDR2 is YENEEA. The CDR3 has 12 residues. The trim removed 2 bases at V and 10 bases at J, leaving 1 base unmatched. CDR3 protein: CASSLLAGEQFF. The CDR3 bases are TGTGCCAGCAGCTTATTAGCGGGAGAGCAGTTCTTC.

The chain recombines TRBV7-8 with TRBJ2-3, with D perhaps matching TRBD2 (6 bases). Per the germline V gene, CDR1 is SGHVS and CDR2 is FQNEAQ. V gave up 3 bases and J gave up 4 bases, with 11 bases separating them. The CDR3 is made up of 14 amino acids. CDR3 loop: CASSLGGMADTQYF. The CDR3 bases are TGTGCCAGCAGCTTGGGCGGGATGGCAGATACGCAGTATTTT.

This sequence joins TRBV7-9 and TRBJ1-6; unclear D gene. V was cut by 5 bases and J by 0 bases, with 11 bases left in between. The germline gives CDR1 SEHNR, CDR2 FQNEAQ (reference sequence). There are 16 residues in the CDR3. The CDR3 loop is CASSLRNPSYNSPLHF. The CDR3 nucleotides are TGTGCCAGCAGCCTCAGGAATCCCTCCTATAATTCACCCCTCCACTTT.

The rearrangement links TRBV5-6 to TRBJ1-5; unclear D gene. V was shortened by 0 bases and J by 0 bases, with 4 bases between the two germline ends. CDR3 length: 14 amino acids. Germline V gene data show CDR1 as SGHDT and CDR2 as YYEEEE. CDR3 in amino acids: CASSLATSNQPQHF. The CDR3 bases are TGTGCCAGCAGCTTGGCTACTAGCAATCAGCCCCAGCATTTT.

The rearrangement uses TRBV7-2 and TRBJ1-5, with D possibly TRBD1 on 6 matching bases. The CDR3 is 15 amino acids. Germline loops: CDR1 SGHTA, CDR2 FQGNSA. Trimming took off 0 bases at V and 9 bases at J, with 15 bases between the two ends. The CDR3 DNA sequence: TGTGCCAGCAGCTTAGCGGGACACCCGAGGGGGCCCCAGCATTTT. It is translated as CASSLAGHPRGPQHF.

The V call is TRBV6-5, the J call TRBJ1-2, with unresolved D. This CDR3 has 12 amino acids. Per germline, CDR1 MNHEY and CDR2 SVGAGI. V was shortened by 7 bases and J by 0 bases, with 6 bases between the two germline ends. The CDR3 coding sequence is TGTGCCAGCAAGAACACTAACTATGGCTACACCTTC. Residues: CASKNTNYGYTF.

This clone was detected once. This chain links TRBV5-1 with TRBJ2-1, with unresolved D. Germline V gives CDR1 SGHRS, CDR2 YFSETQ. Trimming pared 3 bases from V and 9 bases from J, leaving 19 bases between. The CDR3 is made up of 15 amino acids. The CDR3 DNA reads TGCGCCAGCAGCTCCCCTGGGCCCCGTCTGGGTGAGCAGTTCTTC. Encoded protein: CASSSPGPRLGEQFF.

This chain uses TRBV29-1 with TRBJ1-5; D gene uncertain. The CDR3 is made up of 13 amino acids. Deletions cut 0 bases from V and 7 bases from J, with 10 bases between. Germline V gives CDR1 SQVTM, CDR2 ANQGSEA. The CDR3 reads CSVEDIGGQPQHF. CDR3 DNA: TGCAGCGTTGAAGATATAGGAGGACAGCCCCAGCATTTT.

The count of this clone is one. The chain has TRBV24-1 and TRBJ1-5, with 10 nucleotides matching TRBD1. The CDR3 length is 16 residues. With V trimmed by 3 bases and J by 2 bases, 3 bases remained unmatched. Germline assignment: CDR1 KGHDR and CDR2 SFDVKD. In DNA, the CDR3 is TGTGCCACCAGTGATCCTGGACAGGGGGGCAATCAGCCCCAGCATTTT. Translation gives CATSDPGQGGNQPQHF.

This chain uses TRBV15 with TRBJ1-5; tentatively, D is TRBD1 (5 bases). V shed 3 bases and J shed 3 bases, with 15 bases lying between them. The V gene's germline CDR1 is LNHNV and CDR2 YYDKDF (reference sequence). CDR3 length equals 16 residues. The DNA of the CDR3 is TGTGCCACCAGCAGGGGGGGTAGCTCCAACAATCAGCCCCAGCATTTT. This encodes CATSRGGSSNNQPQHF.

This rearrangement joins TRBV6-5 to TRBJ2-5; a weak D match, TRBD1 (6 bases). The germline CDR1 and CDR2 sequences are MNHEY and SVGAGI. The CDR3 contains 14 residues. Trimming left V 7 bases short and J 4 bases short, with 16 bases between. The CDR3 DNA follows: TGTGCCAGCAACAAGAACCAGGGGAGAGAGACCCAGTACTTC. Its protein product is CASNKNQGRETQYF.

The chain recombines TRBV30 with TRBJ2-1, with 7 bases aligning to TRBD2. Germline V gene data show CDR1 as GTSNPN and CDR2 as SVGIG (reference sequence). The CDR3 contains 15 residues. V trimming: 1 base; J trimming: 2 bases; junction bases outside the gene matches: 5. Here the CDR3 reads CAWSELALAYNEQFF. CDR3 in DNA: TGTGCCTGGAGTGAACTAGCGCTAGCCTACAATGAGCAGTTCTTC.

The gene calls are TRBV6-2 or TRBV6-3 and TRBJ2-1, with 7 bases that match TRBD2. Germline CDR1 MNHEY, CDR2 SVGEGT. The CDR3 is 15 residues long. V shed 4 bases and J 7 bases; nucleotides not matched to a gene: 10. CDR3 DNA: TGTGCCAGCAGTTTAGTTCGCGGGAGTGGTAATGAGCAGTTCTTC. Protein sequence: CASSLVRGSGNEQFF.

The chain combines TRBV7-9 with TRBJ2-4; the match to TRBD2 covers 7 bases. Germline CDR1 is SEHNR and CDR2 is FQNEAQ (reference sequence). The CDR3 covers 14 residues. V lost 2 bases, J lost 6 bases, and 4 bases stayed unmatched. The CDR3 region has the DNA TGTGCCAGCAGCTTAAGGGAGGGCGGAAACATTCAGTACTTC. It translates to CASSLREGGNIQYF.

The chain employs TRBV13 and TRBJ1-1, with D uncertain. The CDR3 has 13 amino acids. Germline CDR1 and CDR2: PRHDT and FYEKMQ (reference sequence). The V end lost 0 bases, the J end lost 8 bases, and 10 bases lay between the germline ends. CDR3 residues: CASSLGLGSEAFF. CDR3 bases: TGTGCCAGCAGCTTAGGCCTCGGGTCGGAAGCTTTCTTT.

This clone was recorded a few times. The chain carries TRBV5-6 and TRBJ1-1; D is undetermined. Trimming removed 1 base at V and 8 bases at J, with 12 bases between. This CDR3 comprises 13 residues. Per the germline V gene, CDR1 is SGHDT and CDR2 is YYEEEE. The CDR3 DNA sequence: TGTGCCAGCAGCTTGTTGTTTGCGTCAGAAGCTTTCTTT. It translates to CASSLLFASEAFF.